Reported below is one T cell receptor (beta chain). These data are taken from a study of blood T cell repertoires in COVID-19. For the study at large: T cells, B-cell-depleted T cells, or PBMCs supplied cDNA or gDNA.

Generated by immunoSEQ multiplex PCR, the TCRdb table keeps only in-frame clones and is missing some. The table includes roughly 66,000 clones, roughly 82% detected once. The CDR3 is made up of 16 amino acids. The J segment lost 8 bases and the V segment lost 3 bases, leaving 14 bases of the junction unmatched. The germline gives CDR1 SGDLS, CDR2 YYNGEE. This chain connects TRBV9 to TRBJ2-3, with TRBD2 matching over 8 bases. The sample was peripheral blood. The source of this sequence is a man aged 55-75 years with acute or convalescent COVID-19. CDR3: CASSGLGGEVSGTQYF. CDR3 coding DNA: TGTGCCAGCAGCGGTCTCGGGGGGGAAGTTTCGGGTACGCAGTATTTT.